The next 16 T cell receptor beta chains were all read from a single sample in a study of T cells after yellow fever vaccination. TCRdb re-derived calls from the 5' RACE reads in MiXCR, one entry per CDR3 protein. The table shows tens of thousands of distinct CDR3 sequences, with approximately 7.5% occurring only once. Here the sequenced sample was CD8+ T cells sorted from PBMCs, taken on the day of the yellow fever booster vaccination. The source is a young man who received the YFV17D yellow fever vaccine.

Here the CDR3 reads CASSLAGPPGNEQFF. CDR3 sequence (DNA): TGTGCCAGCAGTTTAGCGGGCCCACCGGGGAATGAGCAGTTCTTC. The gene calls are TRBV6-5 and TRBJ2-1; 7 bases fit TRBD2. This CDR3 is 15 amino acids long. With V trimmed by 4 bases and J by 7 bases, 10 bases remained unmatched. CDR1 is MNHEY and CDR2 is SVGAGI in the germline V gene.

With respect to this clonotype: A junction end diverges from the germline sequence, so it may reflect a read error. CDR3 nucleotide sequence: TGCGACAGCAGCGCGCTAGGTGGGAGCGACGAGCAGTACTTC. Amino acids: CDSSALGGSDEQYF. V usage is TRBV5-1 and J usage is TRBJ2-7, with D perhaps matching TRBD2 (5 bases). The germline CDR1 and CDR2 sequences are SGHRS and YFSETQ. This CDR3 spans 14 amino acids.

In this sample, this clonotype turned up many times. The chain has TRBV7-9 and TRBJ2-1, with D unresolved. In germline, CDR1 is SEHNR, CDR2 FQNEAQ (reference sequence). The CDR3 is 11 residues long. V lost 5 bases and J lost 14, with 13 bases in between. The CDR3 DNA is TGTGCCAGCAGCAAAGCCTCTATTGAGTTCTTC. The encoded protein is CASSKASIEFF. Full variable domain (missing parts from reference TRBV7-9 and TRBJ2-1): DTGVSQNPRHKITKRGQNVTFRCDPISEHNRLYWYRQTLGQGPEFLTYFQNEAQLEKSRLLSDRFSAERPKGSFSTLEIQRTEQGDSAMYLCASSKASIEFFGPGTRLTVL.

The chain couples TRBV7-9 to TRBJ2-7, with D perhaps TRBD1 (6 bases). Germline CDR1 is SEHNR and CDR2 is FQNEAQ (reference sequence). Deletions cut 4 bases from V and 3 bases from J, with 13 bases between. The CDR3 is 14 residues long. CDR3 region: CASSSSGQIYEQYF. The CDR3 coding sequence is TGTGCCAGCAGCTCTTCAGGACAGATCTACGAGCAGTACTTC.

This clonotype was found a few times. CDR3 bases: TGTGCCAGCAGCCTACCTGGCGGGAGGGCACTCTCCGAGCAGTACTTC. Encoded protein: CASSLPGGRALSEQYF. The chain joins TRBV7-2 to TRBJ2-7; TRBD2 matches 9 bases. With 5 bases clipped from V and 6 bases from J, the junction kept 14 bases outside the gene matches. The CDR3 has 16 residues. Germline assignment: CDR1 SGHTA and CDR2 FQGNSA.

The sample holds a few counts of this clonotype. The V and J genes are TRBV28 and TRBJ1-3; 8 bases are shared with TRBD1. The CDR3 consists of 16 residues. CDR1 MDHEN and CDR2 SYDVKM come from the germline V gene. V was pared by 2 bases and J by 3 bases, with 6 bases of the junction left unmatched. CDR3 residues: CASSLPDREIGNTIYF. The CDR3 bases are TGTGCCAGCAGTTTACCGGACAGGGAAATTGGAAACACCATATATTTT.

V and J are TRBV7-6 and TRBJ2-7; 8 nucleotides agree with TRBD1. The germline gives CDR1 SGHVS, CDR2 FNYEAQ. Germline trimming cut 5 bases from V and 5 bases from J; bases unmatched to any gene: 8. CDR3 length: 14 amino acids. CDR3 DNA: TGTGCCAGCAGCCCTACCCAGGGGGCCCACGAGCAGTACTTC. It codes for CASSPTQGAHEQYF.

The V call is TRBV12-3 or TRBV12-4, the J call TRBJ2-3; D is undetermined. V shed 5 bases and J shed 5 bases, with 20 bases lying between them. The CDR3 consists of 16 residues. As DNA, the CDR3 is TGTGCCAGCAGTCCTCGGGCCAGCCCTGGGGAAGATACGCAGTATTTT. Its translation is CASSPRASPGEDTQYF.

V gene TRBV6-1 combines with J gene TRBJ2-3; weak D call: TRBD2 (5 bases). The V and J ends lost 9 bases and 5 bases respectively, with 30 bases between them. CDR1 is MNHNS, CDR2 SASEGT, per germline. This CDR3 contains 18 residues. The CDR3 sequence: CASQTVSGSKEAKDTQYF. CDR3 nucleotide sequence: TGTGCCAGTCAAACGGTCAGCGGTTCAAAAGAGGCGAAAGATACGCAGTATTTT.

This clonotype has a handful of counts. The chain carries TRBV5-5 and TRBJ2-7; the D gene is possibly TRBD2 (5 bases). V lost 2 bases and J lost 3, with 12 bases in between. This CDR3 has 14 amino acids. Germline CDR1 is SGHKS and CDR2 is YYEKEE (reference sequence). The CDR3 loop reads CASSFREFLYEQYF. CDR3 DNA: TGTGCCAGCAGCTTTCGGGAATTCCTCTACGAGCAGTACTTC.

This clonotype has a handful of counts. The chain links TRBV6-5 to TRBJ1-2, with unresolved D. The V end lost 2 bases, the J end lost 6 bases, and 19 bases lay between the germline ends. The length of the CDR3 is 16 residues. Germline CDR1 and CDR2: MNHEY and SVGAGI. CDR3 DNA sequence: TGTGCCAGCAGTTACACCCCTTACCCGTCCGAAGATGGCTACACCTTC. It yields the protein CASSYTPYPSEDGYTF.

The V gene is TRBV10-2, the J gene TRBJ2-1; 13 bases line up with TRBD2. V shed 7 bases, J shed 5 bases, and the junction held 2 bases outside the gene matches. CDR3 length: 14 residues. Germline values: CDR1 WSHSY, CDR2 SAAADI. CDR3 sequence reads: CASTGTSGDNEQFF. The CDR3 nucleotides are TGCGCCAGCACTGGGACTAGCGGGGACAATGAGCAGTTCTTC.

The chain is built from TRBV7-2 and TRBJ1-1; the D gene is possibly TRBD1 (5 bases). Germline V gives CDR1 SGHTA, CDR2 FQGNSA. The CDR3 totals 15 residues. Trimming removed 4 bases from V and 1 base from J, with 13 bases in between. The CDR3 region has the DNA TGTGCCAGCAGCTCCACGGGACTGCCGAACACTGAAGCTTTCTTT. Translating it yields CASSSTGLPNTEAFF.

The chain recombines TRBV6-2 or TRBV6-3 with TRBJ2-1; D assignment may be TRBD1 or TRBD2 (7 bases each). This CDR3 is 14 amino acids long. In germline, CDR1 is MNHEY, CDR2 SVGEGT. Trimming took off 6 bases at V and 9 bases at J, with 18 bases between the two ends. CDR3 DNA sequence: TGTGCCAGCAGCCCAGGGGGGGAGTGGGCTGAGCAGTTCTTC. The encoded protein is CASSPGGEWAEQFF.

This clonotype came up a few times. This chain joins TRBV9 and TRBJ2-7, with 9 bases identical to TRBD1. Germline loops: CDR1 SGDLS, CDR2 YYNGEE. CDR3 length equals 13 residues. V trimming: 3 bases; J trimming: 7 bases; junction bases outside the gene matches: 5. CDR3 in amino acids: CASSGRDRVEQYF. In DNA form, the CDR3 reads TGTGCCAGCAGCGGCCGGGACAGGGTGGAGCAGTACTTC. Using reference TRBV9 and TRBJ2-7 for the parts outside the CDR3, the full variable domain is DSGVTQTPKHLITATGQRVTLRCSPRSGDLSVYWYQQSLDQGLQFLIQYYNGEERAKGNILERFSAQQFPDLHSELNLSSLELGDSALYFCASSGRDRVEQYFGPGTRLTVT.

The V and J genes are TRBV28 and TRBJ2-1, with 9 nucleotides matching TRBD2. Trimming took 2 bases from V and 0 from J; bases not matched to a gene: 11. CDR3 length equals 19 residues. Germline CDR1 is MDHEN and CDR2 is SYDVKM. This CDR3 reads CASSLVLREGGSSYNEQFF. The CDR3 coding sequence is TGTGCCAGCAGTTTAGTTCTGCGGGAGGGGGGGAGCTCCTACAATGAGCAGTTCTTC.